These 19 T cell receptor beta chains originate from one sample sequenced in a study of regulatory T cells in long-lasting Graves disease. Building of the TCR beta libraries involved iRepertoire HTBI primers and Arm-PCR of CDR3 regions. One entry per CDR3 protein results from TCRdb running MiXCR on the multiplex PCR reads. Among about 240,000 distinct CDR3 sequences listed, about 19% were seen once. The time point here: newly diagnosed GD, antithyroid drugs for less than 3 months. PBMC RNA was the source of the TCR library. The sequenced sample was peripheral blood mononuclear cells (PBMCs), obtained at new diagnosis, from a patient treated with antithyroid drugs. Receptor source: a female donor with Graves disease.

This clonotype was seen repeatedly, ten times or more. The chain joins TRBV7-2 to TRBJ2-7; TRBD1 aligns across 7 bases. CDR1 is SGHTA, CDR2 FQGNSA, per germline. There are 14 residues in the CDR3. After removal of 5 bases from V and 2 bases from J, the junction contained 6 bases not matched to a gene. CDR3 protein: CASSPGTAPYEQYF. In nucleotides, the CDR3 is TGTGCCAGCAGCCCCGGGACAGCCCCCTACGAGCAGTACTTC.

Ten or more counts support this clonotype. The chain is built from TRBV7-8 and TRBJ2-1; 13 bases line up with TRBD2. Trimming removed 1 base from V and 4 bases from J; junction bases left unmatched: 10. Germline CDR1 reads SGHVS; CDR2 reads FQNEAQ. The CDR3 spans 19 residues. As DNA, the CDR3 is TGTGCCAGCAGCTTAGTTCCAGGGACTAGCGGGACCTTTTACAATGAGCAGTTCTTC. Residues: CASSLVPGTSGTFYNEQFF.

This clonotype has at least ten counts. The chain is built from TRBV20-1 and TRBJ2-5; 8 bases agree with TRBD1. Per the germline V gene, CDR1 is DFQATT and CDR2 is SNEGSKA (reference sequence). V was pared by 6 bases and J by 2 bases, with 5 bases of the junction left unmatched. CDR3 size: 13 residues. In DNA, the CDR3 is TGCAGTGCGCGGGGACAGGTACAAGAGACCCAGTACTTC. Translation: CSARGQVQETQYF.

There are many counts of this clonotype. The chain is built from TRBV11-3 and TRBJ1-2; no firm D call. CDR1 is SGHNT and CDR2 is YENEEA in the germline V gene. V was trimmed by 0 bases and J by 8 bases, leaving 16 bases between them. The length of the CDR3 is 15 residues. CDR3 residues: CASSLDRGGIGGYTF. CDR3 nucleotides: TGTGCCAGCAGCTTAGATCGTGGAGGGATAGGCGGCTACACCTTC.

Many counts were recorded for this clonotype. V gene TRBV19 combines with J gene TRBJ1-2; D not resolved. Germline V lookup: CDR1 LNHDA, CDR2 SQIVND (reference sequence). The CDR3 sequence is 16 residues long. V was trimmed by 3 bases and J by 2 bases, leaving 16 bases between them. Written as DNA, the CDR3 is TGTGCCAGTAGTATTGCAGACCGCCGACCGAACTATGGCTACACCTTC. Its translation: CASSIADRRPNYGYTF.

The sample holds many counts of this clonotype. V is TRBV7-2 and J is TRBJ2-2; 11 nucleotides agree with TRBD2. This CDR3 is built from 15 residues. The V gene end was trimmed by 1 base and the J gene end by 5 bases; junction bases not matched to a gene: 0. From germline, CDR1 is SGHTA and CDR2 FQGNSA. CDR3 sequence: CASSLVAGGTGELFF. DNA of the CDR3: TGTGCCAGCAGCTTAGTAGCGGGGGGGACCGGGGAGCTGTTTTTT.

In this sample, this clonotype turned up many times. CDR3 nucleotide sequence: TGTGCCAGCAGCTTTGGGGGGCCGGCAGATACGCAGTATTTT. It encodes CASSFGGPADTQYF. The rearrangement joins TRBV7-2 to TRBJ2-3; D may correspond to TRBD1 or TRBD2 (6 bases each). Germline CDR1 SGHTA, CDR2 FQGNSA. The CDR3 has 14 residues. Deletions cut 3 bases from V and 4 bases from J, with 11 bases between.

This clonotype was observed at least ten times. This chain joins TRBV7-9 and TRBJ1-5; a weak D match, TRBD1 (5 bases). CDR1 and CDR2 from the germline V gene are SEHNR and FQNEAQ (reference sequence). The V end lost 1 base, the J end lost 2 bases, and 9 bases lay between the germline ends. CDR3 length equals 15 residues. This CDR3 is CASSLGAGGNQPQHF. The CDR3 nucleotides are TGTGCCAGCAGCTTAGGGGCGGGGGGCAATCAGCCCCAGCATTTT.

This clonotype was observed many times. The chain carries TRBV12-5 and TRBJ2-5; 9 nucleotides line up with TRBD2. Germline CDR1 LGHNT, CDR2 FRNRAP. The CDR3 consists of 14 residues. Trimming took 3 bases from V and 1 from J; bases not matched to a gene: 0. The CDR3 coding sequence is TGTGCTAGTGGTTTAGCGGGGGGCCAAGAGACCCAGTACTTC. It translates to CASGLAGGQETQYF.

The chain uses TRBV6-2 or TRBV6-3 and TRBJ2-7; 8 bases are a match to TRBD1. The germline V gene encodes CDR1 MNHEY and CDR2 SVGEGT. Trimming at V came to 4 bases and at J to 5 bases, leaving 13 bases not matched to a gene. The CDR3 consists of 16 residues. The CDR3 is CASSSIQTGDGDEQYF. The CDR3 DNA reads TGTGCCAGCAGTTCAATTCAGACAGGGGATGGGGACGAGCAGTACTTC.

The table lists this clonotype with many counts. This chain uses TRBV18 with TRBJ1-1; TRBD1 matches 7 bases. There are 15 residues in the CDR3. CDR1 and CDR2 (germline): KGHSH, LQKENI. V trimming: 4 bases; J trimming: 0 bases; junction bases outside the gene matches: 5. The CDR3: CASSHRGQLNTEAFF. DNA of the CDR3: TGTGCCAGCTCACACCGGGGACAGCTGAACACTGAAGCTTTCTTT.

This clonotype was detected ten times or more. The rearrangement uses TRBV20-1 and TRBJ2-1; 9 nucleotides match TRBD2. The germline CDR1 and CDR2 sequences are DFQATT and SNEGSKA (reference sequence). The length of the CDR3 is 15 residues. Trimming at V came to 5 bases and at J to 0 bases, leaving 5 bases not matched to a gene. This chain's CDR3 is CSAASREGSYNEQFF. For the CDR3, the DNA is TGCAGTGCTGCCTCGCGGGAGGGCTCCTACAATGAGCAGTTCTTC.

This clonotype came up many times. The chain links TRBV2 to TRBJ1-2; D is perhaps TRBD1 (5 bases). Germline V CDR1 and CDR2: SNHLY, FYNNEI. Between the trimmed V and J ends, which lost 7 bases and 6 bases, there was a span of 18 bases. The CDR3 contains 14 residues. CDR3 in DNA: TGTGCCAGCAAGGTGCAGGGATTACGGGATGGCTACACCTTC. Translation: CASKVQGLRDGYTF.

This clonotype was found many times. The rearrangement joins TRBV20-1 to TRBJ2-5; 13 positions agree with TRBD2. V trimming: 4 bases; J trimming: 4 bases; junction bases outside the gene matches: 3. Germline V CDR1 and CDR2: DFQATT, SNEGSKA (reference sequence). The CDR3 consists of 14 residues. The CDR3 here is CSAIRLAGGETQYF. As DNA, the CDR3 is TGCAGTGCTATCCGACTAGCGGGAGGAGAGACCCAGTACTTC.

In this sample, this clonotype turned up many times. V usage is TRBV4-2 and J usage is TRBJ2-4; D uncertain. The V gene's germline CDR1 is LGHNA and CDR2 YNFKEQ. V lost 0 bases to trimming and J lost 0 bases, with 12 bases between them. CDR3 length: 17 amino acids. CDR3 nucleotides: TGTGCCAGCAGCCAAGATCTTGACACTTTAGCCAAAAACATTCAGTACTTC. Protein sequence: CASSQDLDTLAKNIQYF.

This clonotype was observed many times. V is TRBV20-1 and J is TRBJ1-4; 9 bases align to TRBD1. Germline V gene data show CDR1 as DFQATT and CDR2 as SNEGSKA (reference sequence). V gave up 6 bases and J gave up 8 bases; unmatched junction bases: 7. The CDR3 is made up of 13 amino acids. The CDR3 coding sequence is TGCAGTGCGATACAGGGGGCAGACGAAAAACTGTTTTTT. Its translation: CSAIQGADEKLFF.

In regard to this clonotype: Being one base from a much bigger clone, this may be a read error. The CDR3 nucleotides read TGTGCCAGCAGTCACCGCGGACAGGATGCCAACGAGCAGTACTTC. Its translation: CASSHRGQDANEQYF. The V gene is TRBV12-3 or TRBV12-4, the J gene TRBJ2-7, with 7 bases fitting TRBD1. V lost 5 bases to trimming and J lost 5 bases; unmatched junction nucleotides: 12. The CDR3 has 15 residues.

The V call is TRBV20-1, the J call TRBJ1-3, with 8 bases lining up with TRBD1. Germline CDR1 and CDR2: DFQATT and SNEGSKA (reference sequence). Trimming removed 3 bases from V and 2 bases from J; junction bases left unmatched: 12. This CDR3 is 17 amino acids long. The CDR3 protein is CSASKQQGAWPGNTIYF. CDR3 nucleotides: TGCAGTGCTAGTAAACAGCAGGGGGCGTGGCCTGGAAACACCATATATTTT.

The chain links TRBV7-2 to TRBJ2-5, with 8 nucleotides matching TRBD2. Losses at the gene ends were 5 bases for V and 5 bases for J; bases not matched to a gene: 13. CDR1 is SGHTA, CDR2 FQGNSA, per germline. CDR3 length: 16 amino acids. The DNA of the CDR3 is TGTGCCAGCAGCCCACGGGGGGGAGGGCCTCGGGAGACCCAGTACTTC. Translating it yields CASSPRGGGPRETQYF.